This T cell receptor beta chain was obtained from a study of OX40 agonist ivuxolimab in advanced cancers. Overall study: Ivuxolimab, an antibody acting as an agonist of OX40 (CD134), was used to treat patients. Study-level points and caveats: Doses of 0.1 to 3.0 mg/kg were accompanied by clonal expansion of CD4+ and CD8+ blood T cells by week 6. The antigen specificity of the peripheral T cells (those that were expanded) was not determined.

The CDR3 runs to 13 residues. The germline V and J ends were trimmed by 6 bases and 5 bases, with 14 bases remaining between them. Germline V gene data show CDR1 as ENHRY and CDR2 as SYGVKD. About this clone: Its antigen is still unknown. In the same sample, other DNA sequences code for this CDR3.

Patients had blood sampled at baseline and again on cycle 4 day 1 and cycle 7 day 1. Some clones are missing from TCRdb's copy, which holds only in-frame ones; the method was immunoSEQ multiplex PCR. The sample lists some 76,000 clones, under 90% occurring once. The source was CD4+ or CD8+ T cells sorted from blood, collected in a trial of the OX40 agonist ivuxolimab. The sequence was obtained from an adult with an advanced solid tumor such as melanoma, head and neck, liver or kidney cancer. The rearrangement links TRBV10-3 to TRBJ2-7; D gene unclear. This CDR3 reads CAISAAPDHEQYF. Here the CDR3 DNA reads TGTGCCATCAGCGCGGCCCCAGACCACGAGCAGTACTTC.